Below are 8 T cell receptor delta chains sequenced from a single sample in a study of Vδ1+ human thymocytes. RNA was extracted from the cells and then reverse transcribed. Pooled V-gene forward primers with one constant-region reverse primer generated the CDR3 amplicons by multiplex PCR. TCRdb reanalyzed the multiplex PCR reads using CATT. The sample carries over 45,000 delta-chain clones, roughly 16% recorded once. Study outcomes and limitations: Thymic TRG and TRD repertoires appeared highly polyclonal.

These TCRs are of unknown antigen specificity. The sequenced material came from Vdelta1+ gamma-delta thymocytes from the thymus. Subset here: FACS-sorted CD3+ TCRalphabeta- TCRVdelta1+ TCRVdelta2- thymocytes. These receptors were taken from a girl under three years old who had congenital heart surgery.

A note on this clone: A much larger clonotype is one base distant, so this may be a read error. The chain employs TRDV2 and TRDJ3; D remains ambiguous. The CDR3 has 18 amino acids. CDR1 and CDR2 from the germline V gene are GEAIGNYY and EKD. V lost 3 bases, J lost 0 bases, and 14 bases lay in between. This CDR3 is CACDAVGVSSWDTRQMFF. Here the CDR3 DNA reads TGTGCCTGTGACGCCGTAGGGGTAAGCTCCTGGGACACCCGACAGATGTTTTTC.

The chain uses TRDV1 and TRDJ1, with D perhaps TRDD3 (5 bases). In germline, CDR1 is TSWWSYY, CDR2 QGS. The CDR3 is 18 amino acids. Trimming cost V 2 bases and J 1 base, with 20 bases left between them. The CDR3 spells CALGEVEGEKRATDKLIF. The CDR3 DNA reads TGTGCTCTTGGGGAAGTCGAAGGGGAAAAAAGGGCCACCGATAAACTCATCTTT.

The sample holds a few counts of this clone. The V and J genes are TRDV1 and TRDJ1; 8 nucleotides agree with TRDD3. Unmatched junction bases numbered 23, after V lost 2 bases and J lost 0 bases. CDR3 length equals 22 residues. Germline CDR1 and CDR2: TSWWSYY and QGS. CDR3 DNA sequence: TGTGCTCTTGGGGAAATAGGTTCCCCTACCCTACTGGGGGCCTGGTACACCGATAAACTCATCTTT. It encodes CALGEIGSPTLLGAWYTDKLIF.

This clone was observed a few times. The chain uses TRAV29/DV5 and TRDJ1; TRDD3 agrees at 11 bases. CDR3 length equals 19 residues. V was pared by 0 bases and J by 4 bases, with 17 bases of the junction left unmatched. Germline-derived CDR1 and CDR2 are NSMFDY and ISSIKDK. The CDR3 sequence: CAASALGMGDTHLIDKLIF. CDR3 nucleotide sequence: TGTGCAGCAAGCGCGTTAGGGATGGGGGATACGCATTTGATCGATAAACTCATCTTT.

The rearrangement joins TRDV1 to TRDJ1; D could derive from TRDD2 or TRDD3 (7 bases each). V was shortened by 2 bases and J by 0 bases, with 22 bases between the two germline ends. The CDR3 runs 19 residues. The germline V gene has CDR1 TSWWSYY and CDR2 QGS. The CDR3 protein is CALGECPFLGAKYTDKLIF. CDR3 bases: TGTGCTCTTGGGGAATGTCCCTTCCTGGGGGCTAAGTACACCGATAAACTCATCTTT.

This clone was counted between two and nine times. The V call is TRDV1, the J call TRDJ1, with D tentatively TRDD2 (6 bases). Deletions cut 5 bases from V and 6 bases from J, with 25 bases between. The CDR3 spans 17 residues. Germline-derived CDR1 and CDR2 are TSWWSYY and QGS. In DNA form, the CDR3 reads TGTGCTCTTGGGAACGAGGGGGTCCTACGAAGGGACCATAAACTCATCTTT. Translated: CALGNEGVLRRDHKLIF.

The chain couples TRDV1 to TRDJ1, with TRDD3 matching over 9 bases. Per germline, CDR1 TSWWSYY and CDR2 QGS. The CDR3 has 21 amino acids. V dropped 0 bases and J dropped 3; count of bases not matched to a gene: 20. CDR3 coding DNA: TGTGCTCTTGGGGAACTGATAGGTAGCGAGTTCTGGGGGATTTTCTCCGATAAACTCATCTTT. As protein: CALGELIGSEFWGIFSDKLIF.

This clone was detected many times. The V and J genes are TRDV2 and TRDJ1; 10 nucleotides match TRDD3. This CDR3 is built from 18 residues. V shed 3 bases, J shed 0 bases, and the junction held 12 bases outside the gene matches. Germline V gives CDR1 GEAIGNYY, CDR2 EKD. The CDR3 region is CACDDRGIRYKYTDKLIF. DNA of the CDR3: TGTGCCTGTGACGACCGGGGGATACGGTATAAGTACACCGATAAACTCATCTTT.